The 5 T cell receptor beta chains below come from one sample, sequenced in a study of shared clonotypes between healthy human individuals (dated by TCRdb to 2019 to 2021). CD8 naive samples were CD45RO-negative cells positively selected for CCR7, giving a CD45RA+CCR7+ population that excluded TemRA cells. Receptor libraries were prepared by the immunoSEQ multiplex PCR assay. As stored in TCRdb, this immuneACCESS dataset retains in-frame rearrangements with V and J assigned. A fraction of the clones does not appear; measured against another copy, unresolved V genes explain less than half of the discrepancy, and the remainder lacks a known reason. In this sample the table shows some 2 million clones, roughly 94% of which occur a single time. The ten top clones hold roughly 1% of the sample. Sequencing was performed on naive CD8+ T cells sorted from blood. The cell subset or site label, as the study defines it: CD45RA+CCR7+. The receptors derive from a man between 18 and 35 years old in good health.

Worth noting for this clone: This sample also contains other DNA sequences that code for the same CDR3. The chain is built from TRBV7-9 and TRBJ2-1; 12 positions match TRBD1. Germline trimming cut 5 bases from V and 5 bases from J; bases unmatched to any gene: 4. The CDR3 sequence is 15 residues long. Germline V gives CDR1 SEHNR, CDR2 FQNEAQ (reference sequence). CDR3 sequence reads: CASSLGQGADNEQFF. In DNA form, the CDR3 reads TGTGCCAGCAGCCTGGGACAGGGGGCGGACAATGAGCAGTTCTTC.

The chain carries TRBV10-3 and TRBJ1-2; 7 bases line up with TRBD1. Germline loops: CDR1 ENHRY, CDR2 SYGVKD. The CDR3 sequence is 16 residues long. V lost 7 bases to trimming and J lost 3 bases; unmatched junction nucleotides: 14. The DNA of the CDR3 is TGTGCCATCACCGATCGCGTGACCGGGACAGACTATGGCTACACCTTC. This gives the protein CAITDRVTGTDYGYTF.

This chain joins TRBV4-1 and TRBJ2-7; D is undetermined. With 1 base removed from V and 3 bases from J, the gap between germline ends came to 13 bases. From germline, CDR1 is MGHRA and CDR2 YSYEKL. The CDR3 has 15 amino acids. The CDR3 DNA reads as TGCGCCAGCAGCCAAGGCCGTATCAGCTTCTACGAGCAGTACTTC. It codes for CASSQGRISFYEQYF.

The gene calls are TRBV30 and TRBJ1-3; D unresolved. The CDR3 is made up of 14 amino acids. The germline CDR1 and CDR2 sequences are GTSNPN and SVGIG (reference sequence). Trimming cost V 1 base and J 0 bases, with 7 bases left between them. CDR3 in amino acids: CAWSAVYSGNTIYF. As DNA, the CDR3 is TGTGCCTGGAGTGCGGTTTACTCTGGAAACACCATATATTTT.

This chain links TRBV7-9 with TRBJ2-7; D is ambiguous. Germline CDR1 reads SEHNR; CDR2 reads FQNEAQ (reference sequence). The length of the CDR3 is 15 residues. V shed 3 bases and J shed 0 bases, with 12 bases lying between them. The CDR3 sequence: CASSFSTPNSYEQYF. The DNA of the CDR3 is TGTGCCAGCAGCTTTAGCACCCCCAACTCCTACGAGCAGTACTTC.